Included here is one TCR beta chain sequence, with context. Its antigen is still unknown. CD45RA-negative memory and CD45RA+ naive subsets were split from the CD4+ cells. These data are taken from a study of shared clonotypes between healthy human individuals. As for the study in general: Each donor had three CD4 naive, three CD4 memory, two CD8 naive and one CD8 memory plate.

Study-wide findings and caveats: Collection of samples was limited to blood; tissue repertoires likely differ.

CDR1 is GTSNPN, CDR2 SVGIG, per germline (reference sequence). V trimming: 0 bases; J trimming: 3 bases; junction bases outside the gene matches: 11. The CDR3 loop spans 18 amino acids. In the authors' workflow: Junction-only sequences produced by ImmunoSEQ had no quality scores, so filtering differed. TCRdb keeps only in-frame clones here, not all; method: immunoSEQ multiplex PCR. The DNA gave D and trimming, while V, J and clone size come from that table. The data show about 2 million clones, with 90% to 95% seen just once and roughly 0.13% held by the top ten. The sample consisted of naive CD4+ T cells sorted from blood. Regarding subset: CD45RA+ positively selected. The chain uses TRBV30 and TRBJ2-3, with 11 bases fitting TRBD2. This receptor was identified in a man in his late teens or twenties in good health. The CDR3, as DNA: TGTGCCTGGAGTGTACGGTTGCGTAGCGGGAGGGCGACAGATACGCAGTATTTT. It translates to CAWSVRLRSGRATDTQYF.